What follows are 16 T cell receptor beta chains derived from one specimen sequenced in a study of CD8+CD57+ T cells in acquired aplastic anemia. CDR3 and TCR beta VDJ profiling relied on a genomic DNA template. TCRdb reanalysed the reads using MiXCR and keeps one entry per CDR3 protein. Among 220,000 or so distinct CDR3 sequences, over 55% were seen once, and the ten largest hold roughly 64%. Before being chosen for sequencing, patients had shown CD8+CD57+ cell expansion by flow cytometry. Source material: sorted CD4+, CD8+, or CD8+CD57+ T cells (not recorded which) from PBMCs. The source of these receptors is a human donor with aplastic anemia.

Written as DNA, the CDR3 is TGTGCCAGAAACCCCCGGGGGACCCCCCTGGAGGCTTTCTTT. Protein: CARNPRGTPLEAFF. The chain carries TRBV25-1 and TRBJ1-1, with D possibly TRBD1 on 5 matching bases. Germline V gene data show CDR1 as MGHDK and CDR2 as SYGVNS. V lost 9 bases and J 11 bases, leaving 25 bases between the germline ends. The CDR3 runs 14 residues.

This clonotype appeared many times. The chain employs TRBV11-3 and TRBJ2-7; D possibly matches TRBD1 or TRBD2 (5 bases each). V lost 5 bases, J lost 3 bases, and 26 bases lay in between. This CDR3 is built from 18 residues. Germline lookup yields CDR1 SGHNT and CDR2 YENEEA. CDR3 amino acids: CASSPLPWGGSFYYEQYF. The CDR3 DNA is TGTGCCAGCAGCCCTCTCCCGTGGGGCGGGTCTTTTTACTACGAGCAGTACTTC.

CDR3 DNA sequence: TGTGCCAGCAGCGTAGGGACCAGATCAGATACGCAGTATTTT. It codes for CASSVGTRSDTQYF. This chain connects TRBV9 to TRBJ2-3; D is undetermined. CDR3 length: 14 amino acids. V shed 0 bases and J shed 4 bases, with 9 bases lying between them. The germline V gene encodes CDR1 SGDLS and CDR2 YYNGEE. Drawing the rest from reference TRBV9 and TRBJ2-3, the complete variable domain is DSGVTQTPKHLITATGQRVTLRCSPRSGDLSVYWYQQSLDQGLQFLIQYYNGEERAKGNILERFSAQQFPDLHSELNLSSLELGDSALYFCASSVGTRSDTQYFGPGTRLTVL.

In its sample, this clonotype was seen many times. The chain is built from TRBV7-9 and TRBJ2-7, with D perhaps matching TRBD1 (5 bases). There are 14 residues in the CDR3. From germline, CDR1 is SEHNR and CDR2 FQNEAQ (reference sequence). Trimming took 2 bases from V and 5 from J, leaving 13 bases between them. The CDR3 DNA sequence: TGTGCCAGCAGCTTACAGGGCAGGTTTCACGAGCAGTACTTC. Its translation is CASSLQGRFHEQYF.

The V gene is TRBV9, the J gene TRBJ2-5, with TRBD2 matching 11 bases. V was pared by 4 bases and J by 5 bases, with 7 bases of the junction left unmatched. In germline, CDR1 is SGDLS, CDR2 YYNGEE. The CDR3 length is 15 residues. The CDR3, as DNA: TGTGCCAGCAGCTTAGCGGGGGGGCTGGGGGAGACCCAGTACTTC. Translation: CASSLAGGLGETQYF.

V and J are TRBV10-2 and TRBJ1-5; tentatively, D is TRBD1 (5 bases). The germline V and J ends were trimmed by 8 bases and 2 bases, with 16 bases remaining between them. CDR3 length: 15 residues. Germline lookup yields CDR1 WSHSY and CDR2 SAAADI. This CDR3 is CASQVRSGGNQPQHF. CDR3 nucleotides: TGCGCCAGCCAAGTGAGATCGGGGGGCAATCAGCCCCAGCATTTT.

This sequence joins TRBV7-9 and TRBJ2-3, with 8 bases aligning to TRBD2. This CDR3 spans 18 amino acids. CDR1 and CDR2 from the germline V gene are SEHNR and FQNEAQ (reference sequence). V was clipped by 5 bases and J by 4 bases; unmatched bases: 17. CDR3 bases: TGTGCCAGCAGCGTAGGAAGGAAGTGGGGACTAGAGGCAGATACGCAGTATTTT. Translation gives CASSVGRKWGLEADTQYF.

The V call is TRBV24-1, the J call TRBJ2-5; 7 bases are shared with TRBD1. Germline V CDR1 and CDR2: KGHDR, SFDVKD. The CDR3 is made up of 15 amino acids. Trimming took 4 bases from V and 2 from J; bases not matched to a gene: 6. In DNA, the CDR3 is TGTGCCACCAGTGACCCCGGGACAGCTCAAGAGACCCAGTACTTC. It translates to CATSDPGTAQETQYF.

This clonotype has only a few counts. The V and J genes are TRBV7-2 and TRBJ1-6, with TRBD1 matching over 8 bases. This CDR3 has 14 amino acids. J gave up 14 bases and V 5 bases, and 11 bases lay outside the gene matches. Germline CDR1 reads SGHTA; CDR2 reads FQGNSA. The CDR3 reads CASSLGVGTGTLHF. The CDR3 DNA follows: TGTGCCAGCAGCCTAGGAGTCGGGACAGGCACCCTCCACTTT.

This clonotype has only one observation. The chain employs TRBV5-1 and TRBJ1-2; no clear D gene. Germline CDR1 SGHRS, CDR2 YFSETQ. The CDR3 extends over 12 amino acids. V was shortened by 4 bases and J by 6 bases, with 10 bases between the two germline ends. The DNA for the CDR3 is TGCGCCAGCAGCCCCGAGAGGGATGGCTACACCTTC. It translates to CASSPERDGYTF.

Turning to this clonotype: This may stem from a read error, because a much larger clone lies one nucleotide away. V usage is TRBV30 and J usage is TRBJ1-1, with D uncertain. The germline V gene has CDR1 GTSNPN and CDR2 SVGIG (reference sequence). V was trimmed by 5 bases and J by 3 bases, leaving 7 bases between them. The CDR3 is 11 amino acids. The CDR3 loop reads CAWVVDTEAFF. CDR3 DNA: TGTGCCTGGGTAGTAGACACTGAAGCTTTCTTT.

The CDR3 region is CASSYGLAGEETQYF. CDR3 nucleotide sequence: TGTGCCAGCAGTTACGGACTAGCGGGGGAAGAGACCCAGTACTTC. The genes are TRBV6-6 and TRBJ2-5; TRBD2 aligns across 13 bases. This CDR3 comprises 15 residues. The germline V gene encodes CDR1 MNHNY and CDR2 SVGAGI (reference sequence). V shed 2 bases, J shed 3 bases, and the junction held 0 bases outside the gene matches.

V and J are TRBV20-1 and TRBJ1-6; a possible D gene is TRBD1 (5 bases). The CDR3 totals 16 residues. Trimming stripped 1 base from V and 8 bases from J, with 18 bases between. In germline, CDR1 is DFQATT, CDR2 SNEGSKA (reference sequence). CDR3 loop: CSARANLETADSPLHF. The CDR3 DNA reads as TGCAGTGCTAGAGCTAACCTCGAGACAGCTGATTCACCCCTCCACTTT.

This chain links TRBV7-2 with TRBJ2-7; TRBD1 agrees at 12 bases. Per the germline V gene, CDR1 is SGHTA and CDR2 is FQGNSA. This CDR3 region has 16 residues. The J segment lost 6 bases and the V segment lost 6 bases, leaving 12 bases of the junction unmatched. DNA for the CDR3: TGTGCCAGCAGTCCCCCCCGGGACAGGGGGCTCCCCGAGCAGTACTTC. Amino acids: CASSPPRDRGLPEQYF.

The sample holds a few counts of this clonotype. As DNA, the CDR3 is TGTGCCAGCAGCTCGGGGGGGGGCAGCTACGAGCAGTACTTC. Translation gives CASSSGGGSYEQYF. The gene calls are TRBV7-9 and TRBJ2-7, with TRBD2 identical over 8 bases. Germline CDR1 and CDR2: SEHNR and FQNEAQ (reference sequence). Trimming removed 4 bases from V and 3 bases from J; junction bases left unmatched: 5. The length of the CDR3 is 14 residues.

This clonotype is judged medium-sized. The CDR3 reads CSARGASGANVLTF. The CDR3 DNA follows: TGCAGTGCTAGGGGAGCCTCTGGGGCCAACGTCCTGACTTTC. The chain uses TRBV20-1 and TRBJ2-6; the D gene is possibly TRBD2 (5 bases). The germline CDR1 and CDR2 sequences are DFQATT and SNEGSKA (reference sequence). The V end lost 3 bases, the J end lost 0 bases, and 6 bases lay between the germline ends. The length of the CDR3 is 14 residues.